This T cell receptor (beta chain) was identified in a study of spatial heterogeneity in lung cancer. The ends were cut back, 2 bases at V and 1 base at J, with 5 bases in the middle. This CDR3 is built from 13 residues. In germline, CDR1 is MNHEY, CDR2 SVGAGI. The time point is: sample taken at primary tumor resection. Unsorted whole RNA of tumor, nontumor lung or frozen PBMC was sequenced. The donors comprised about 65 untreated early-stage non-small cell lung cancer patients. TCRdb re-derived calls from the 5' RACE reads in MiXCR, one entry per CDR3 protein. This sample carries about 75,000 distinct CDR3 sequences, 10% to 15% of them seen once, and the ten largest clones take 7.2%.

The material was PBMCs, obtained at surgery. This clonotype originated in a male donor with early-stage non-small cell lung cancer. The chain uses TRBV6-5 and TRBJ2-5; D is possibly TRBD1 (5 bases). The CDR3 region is CASSYRGQETQYF. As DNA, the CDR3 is TGTGCCAGCAGTTACAGGGGCCAAGAGACCCAGTACTTC.